Only a few counts were recorded for the clone carrying this TCR beta chain. Antigen unknown. The germline V gene encodes CDR1 SEHNR and CDR2 FQNEAQ (reference sequence). V was clipped by 5 bases and J by 7 bases, with 11 bases between them. There are 13 residues in the CDR3. This record comes from a study of T cells after yellow fever vaccination. Study-wide points: Re-detected after boosting: most primary clones, about 96% of CD4 and 88% of CD8. Though it reached lower strength, the secondary response hit its peak faster, day 5 versus 15. Repertoires sorted by FACS could include abundant clonotypes that are contaminants from the bulk population.

Template switching by 5'RACE produced TCR cDNA, adding a universal primer site and UMIs. One entry per CDR3 protein, called by TCRdb with MiXCR from the 5' RACE reads. Among about 320,000 distinct CDR3 sequences listed, roughly a tenth were seen once. The chain carries TRBV7-9 and TRBJ1-4; no clear D. This material consisted of CD4+ T cells sorted from PBMCs, taken 45 days after the yellow fever booster vaccination. The receptor was isolated from a man younger than 30 who received the YFV17D yellow fever vaccine. This CDR3 is CASSRGLGEKLFF. CDR3 coding DNA: TGTGCCAGCAGCCGCGGGCTGGGTGAAAAACTGTTTTTT.